This TCR beta chain was sequenced in a study of blood T cells in healthy people across ages. The authors ran a second PCR of about 6 to 11 cycles using a sample-barcoded 5' primer and a J-beta primer mix. The template-switch adaptor was a 5' adaptor with 12 random nucleotides. It tagged each cDNA molecule. TCRdb re-analysed the 5' RACE reads in MiXCR, keeping a single row per CDR3 protein. The sample lists around 1.5 million distinct CDR3 sequences; approximately 38% were seen once. CDR3 length equals 13 residues. After removal of 5 bases from V and 6 bases from J, the junction contained 3 bases not matched to a gene. The V gene's germline CDR1 is SGHRS and CDR2 YFSETQ.

The rearrangement uses TRBV5-1 and TRBJ1-2, with 11 bases identical to TRBD1. The source material was blood. The clonotype was recovered from a woman between 18 and 30 years old in good health. The CDR3 DNA follows: TGCGCCAGCAGTTGGACAGGGGGCGATGGCTACACCTTC. This codes for CASSWTGGDGYTF.